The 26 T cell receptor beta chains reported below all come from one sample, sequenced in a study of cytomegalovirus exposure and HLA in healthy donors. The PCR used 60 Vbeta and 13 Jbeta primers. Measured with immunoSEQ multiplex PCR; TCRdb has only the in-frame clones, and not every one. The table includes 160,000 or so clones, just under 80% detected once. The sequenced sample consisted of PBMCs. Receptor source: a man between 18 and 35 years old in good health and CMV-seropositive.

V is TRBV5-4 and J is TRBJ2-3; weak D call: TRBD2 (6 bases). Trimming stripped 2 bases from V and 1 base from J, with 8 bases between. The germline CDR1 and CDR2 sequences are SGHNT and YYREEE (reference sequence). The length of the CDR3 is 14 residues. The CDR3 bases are TGTGCCAGCAGCTTAGCGGGTCGCACAGATACGCAGTATTTT. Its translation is CASSLAGRTDTQYF. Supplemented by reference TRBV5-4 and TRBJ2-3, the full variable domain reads ETGVTQSPTHLIKTRGQQVTLRCSSQSGHNTVSWYQQALGQGPQFIFQYYREEENGRGNFPPRFSGLQFPNYSSELNVNALELDDSALYLCASSLAGRTDTQYFGPGTRLTVL.

The DNA for the CDR3 is TGTGCCAGCGGACTATCCGGGACGGAATTAAACACTGAAGCTTTCTTT. Protein sequence: CASGLSGTELNTEAFF. This chain connects TRBV28 to TRBJ1-1, with a tentative D call TRBD1 (5 bases). Germline V CDR1 and CDR2: MDHEN, SYDVKM. This CDR3 is 16 amino acids long. Between the trimmed V and J ends, which lost 8 bases and 2 bases, there was a span of 21 bases.

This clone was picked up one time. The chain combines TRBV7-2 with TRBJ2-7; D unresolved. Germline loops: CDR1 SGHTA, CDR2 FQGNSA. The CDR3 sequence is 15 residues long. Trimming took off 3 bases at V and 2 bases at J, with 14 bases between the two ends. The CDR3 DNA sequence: TGTGCCAGCAGCTTGAGACTCGCAAGAGCCTACGAGCAGTACTTC. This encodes CASSLRLARAYEQYF. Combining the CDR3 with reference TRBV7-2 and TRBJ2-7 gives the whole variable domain GAGVSQSPSNKVTEKGKDVELRCDPISGHTALYWYRQSLGQGLEFLIYFQGNSAPDKSGLPSDRFSAERTGGSVSTLTIQRTQQEDSAVYLCASSLRLARAYEQYFGPGTRLTVT.

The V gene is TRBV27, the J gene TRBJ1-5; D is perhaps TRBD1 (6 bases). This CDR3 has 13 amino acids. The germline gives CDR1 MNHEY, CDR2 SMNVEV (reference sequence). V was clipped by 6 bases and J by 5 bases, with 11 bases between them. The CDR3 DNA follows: TGTGCCAGCAGACCACAGGGTTATCAGCCCCAGCATTTT. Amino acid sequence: CASRPQGYQPQHF.

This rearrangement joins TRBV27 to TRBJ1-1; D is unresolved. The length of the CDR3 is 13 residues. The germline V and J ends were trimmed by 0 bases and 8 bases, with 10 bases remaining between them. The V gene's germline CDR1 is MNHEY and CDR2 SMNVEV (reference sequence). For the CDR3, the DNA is TGTGCCAGCAGTTTATCGGTGGCCGCCGAAGCTTTCTTT. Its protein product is CASSLSVAAEAFF.

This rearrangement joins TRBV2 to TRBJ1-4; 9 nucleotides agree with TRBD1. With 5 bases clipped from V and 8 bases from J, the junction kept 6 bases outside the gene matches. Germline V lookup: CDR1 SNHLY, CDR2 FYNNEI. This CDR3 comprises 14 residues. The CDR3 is CASSQTGGLEKLFF. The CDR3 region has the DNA TGTGCCAGCAGTCAGACAGGGGGTCTGGAAAAACTGTTTTTT.

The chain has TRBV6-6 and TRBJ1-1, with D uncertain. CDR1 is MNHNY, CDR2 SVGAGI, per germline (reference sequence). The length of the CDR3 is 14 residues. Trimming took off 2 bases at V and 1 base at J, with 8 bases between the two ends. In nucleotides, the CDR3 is TGTGCCAGCAGTTACACGAGACAGAACACTGAAGCTTTCTTT. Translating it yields CASSYTRQNTEAFF.

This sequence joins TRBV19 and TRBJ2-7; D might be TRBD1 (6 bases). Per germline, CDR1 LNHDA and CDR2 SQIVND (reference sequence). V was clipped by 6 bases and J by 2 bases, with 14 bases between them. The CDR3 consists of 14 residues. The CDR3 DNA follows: TGTGCCAGTAGACCATCCGGACAGCCCTACGAGCAGTACTTC. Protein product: CASRPSGQPYEQYF.

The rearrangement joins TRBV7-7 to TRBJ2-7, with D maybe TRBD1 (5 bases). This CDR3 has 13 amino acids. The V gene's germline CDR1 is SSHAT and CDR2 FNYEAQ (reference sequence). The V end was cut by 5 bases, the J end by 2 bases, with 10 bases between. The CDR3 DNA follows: TGTGCCAGCAGCCCGGACATGACCTACGAGCAGTACTTC. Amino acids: CASSPDMTYEQYF.

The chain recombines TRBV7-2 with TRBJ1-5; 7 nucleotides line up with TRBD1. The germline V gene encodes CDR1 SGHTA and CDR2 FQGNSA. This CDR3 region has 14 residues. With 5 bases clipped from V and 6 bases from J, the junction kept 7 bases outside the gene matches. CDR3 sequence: CASSHPGTAQPQHF. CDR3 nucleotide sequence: TGTGCCAGCAGCCACCCCGGGACAGCTCAGCCCCAGCATTTT.

The CDR3: CASSQVALGPSGNTIYF. The CDR3 bases are TGCGCCAGCAGCCAAGTGGCCCTGGGCCCCTCTGGAAACACCATATATTTT. The chain recombines TRBV4-1 with TRBJ1-3; D is uncertain. The CDR3 covers 17 residues. CDR1 MGHRA and CDR2 YSYEKL come from the germline V gene. Trimming cost V 1 base and J 0 bases, with 13 bases left between them.

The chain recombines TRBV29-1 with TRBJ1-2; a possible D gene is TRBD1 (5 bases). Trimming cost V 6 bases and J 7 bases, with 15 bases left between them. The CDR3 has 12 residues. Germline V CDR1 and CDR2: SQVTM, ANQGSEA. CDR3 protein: CSVKGLGFGYTF. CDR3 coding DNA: TGCAGCGTGAAGGGGCTTGGGTTTGGCTACACCTTC.

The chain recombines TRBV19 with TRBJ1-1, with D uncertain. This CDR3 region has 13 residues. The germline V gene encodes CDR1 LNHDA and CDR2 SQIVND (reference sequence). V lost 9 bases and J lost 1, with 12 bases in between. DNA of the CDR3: TGTGCCAGCACCCTTAGATCGAACACTGAAGCTTTCTTT. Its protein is CASTLRSNTEAFF.

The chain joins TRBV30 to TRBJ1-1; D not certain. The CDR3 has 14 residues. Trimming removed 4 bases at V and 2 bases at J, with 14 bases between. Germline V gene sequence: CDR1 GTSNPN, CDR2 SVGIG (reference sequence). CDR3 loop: CAWKWAAGNTEAFF. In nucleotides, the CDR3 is TGTGCCTGGAAGTGGGCTGCGGGCAACACTGAAGCTTTCTTT.

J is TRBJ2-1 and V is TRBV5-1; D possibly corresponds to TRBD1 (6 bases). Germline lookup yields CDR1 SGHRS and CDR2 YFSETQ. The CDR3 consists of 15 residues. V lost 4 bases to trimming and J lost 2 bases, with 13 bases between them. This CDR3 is CASSPTTGPYNEQFF. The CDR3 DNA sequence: TGCGCCAGCAGCCCAACGACAGGACCCTACAATGAGCAGTTCTTC.

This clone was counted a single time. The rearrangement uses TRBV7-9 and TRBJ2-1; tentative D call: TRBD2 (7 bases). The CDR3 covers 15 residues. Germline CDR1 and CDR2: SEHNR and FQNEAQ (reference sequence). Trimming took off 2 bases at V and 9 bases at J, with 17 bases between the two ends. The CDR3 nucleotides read TGTGCCAGCAGCTTATCGGGTGGGGGGGCCCCTGAGCAGTTCTTC. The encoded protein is CASSLSGGGAPEQFF.

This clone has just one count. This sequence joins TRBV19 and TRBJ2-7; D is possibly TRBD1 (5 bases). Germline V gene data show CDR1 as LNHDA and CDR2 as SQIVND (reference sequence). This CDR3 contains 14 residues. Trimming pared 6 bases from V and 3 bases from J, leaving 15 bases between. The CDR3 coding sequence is TGTGCCAGTAGCCCAACCCTGGGGCTCTACGAGCAGTACTTC. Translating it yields CASSPTLGLYEQYF.

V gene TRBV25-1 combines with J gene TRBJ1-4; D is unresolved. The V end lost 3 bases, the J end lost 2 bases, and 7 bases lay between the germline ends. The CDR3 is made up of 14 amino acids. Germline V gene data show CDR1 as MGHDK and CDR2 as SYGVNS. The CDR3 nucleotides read TGTGCCAGCAGTGATAGCCATACTAATGAAAAACTGTTTTTT. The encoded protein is CASSDSHTNEKLFF.

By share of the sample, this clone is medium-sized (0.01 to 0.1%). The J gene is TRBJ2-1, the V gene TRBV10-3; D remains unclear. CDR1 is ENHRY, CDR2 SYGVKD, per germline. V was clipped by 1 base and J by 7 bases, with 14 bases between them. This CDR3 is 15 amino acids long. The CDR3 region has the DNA TGTGCCATCAGTGAGTTGTCTAGTGGTGCGAATGAGCAGTTCTTC. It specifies CAISELSSGANEQFF.

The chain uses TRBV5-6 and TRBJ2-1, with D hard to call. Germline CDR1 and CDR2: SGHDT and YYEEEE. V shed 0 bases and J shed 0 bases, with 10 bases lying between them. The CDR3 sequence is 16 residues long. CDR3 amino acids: CASSLVAPISYNEQFF. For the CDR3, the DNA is TGTGCCAGCAGCTTGGTGGCACCGATCTCCTACAATGAGCAGTTCTTC.

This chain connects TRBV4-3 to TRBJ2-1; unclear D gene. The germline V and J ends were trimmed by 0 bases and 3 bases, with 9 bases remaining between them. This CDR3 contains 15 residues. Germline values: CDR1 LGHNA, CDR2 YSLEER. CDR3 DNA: TGCGCCAGCAGCCAAGATTTGGCGGACTACAATGAGCAGTTCTTC. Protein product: CASSQDLADYNEQFF.

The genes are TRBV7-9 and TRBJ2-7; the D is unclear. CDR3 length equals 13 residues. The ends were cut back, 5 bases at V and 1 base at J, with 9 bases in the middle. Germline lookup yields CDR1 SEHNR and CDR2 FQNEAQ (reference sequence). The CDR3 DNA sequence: TGTGCCAGCAGCCCCCCTTATTCCTACGAGCAGTACTTC. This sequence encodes CASSPPYSYEQYF.

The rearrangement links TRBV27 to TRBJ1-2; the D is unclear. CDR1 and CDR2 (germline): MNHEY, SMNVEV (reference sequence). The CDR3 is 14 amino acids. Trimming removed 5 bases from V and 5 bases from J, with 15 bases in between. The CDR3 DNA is TGTGCCAGCAGTCCCAAACAGCACCCTTATGGCTACACCTTC. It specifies CASSPKQHPYGYTF.

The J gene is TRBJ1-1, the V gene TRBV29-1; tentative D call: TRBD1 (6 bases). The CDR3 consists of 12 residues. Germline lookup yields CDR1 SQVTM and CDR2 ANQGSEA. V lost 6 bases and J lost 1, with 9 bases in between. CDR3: CSVMGQNTEAFF. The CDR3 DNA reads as TGCAGCGTCATGGGACAGAACACTGAAGCTTTCTTT.

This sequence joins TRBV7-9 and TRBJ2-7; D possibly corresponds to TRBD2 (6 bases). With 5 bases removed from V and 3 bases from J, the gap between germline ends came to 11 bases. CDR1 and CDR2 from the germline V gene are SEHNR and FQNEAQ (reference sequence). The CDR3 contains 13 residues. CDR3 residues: CASSPVGGYEQYF. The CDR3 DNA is TGTGCCAGCAGCCCAGTGGGGGGCTACGAGCAGTACTTC.

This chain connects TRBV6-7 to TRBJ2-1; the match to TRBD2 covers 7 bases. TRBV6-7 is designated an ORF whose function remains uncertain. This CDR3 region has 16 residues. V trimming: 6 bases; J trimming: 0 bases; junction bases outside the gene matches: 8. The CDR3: CASRLPREASYNEQFF. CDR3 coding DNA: TGTGCCAGCAGACTACCCCGGGAGGCCTCCTACAATGAGCAGTTCTTC.